These 6 T cell receptor beta chains were all obtained from the same sample, sequenced in a study of T-cell reconstitution after alpha-beta-depleted transplantation in children. Researchers prepared the TCRbeta library using unique molecular identifiers, the study reports. TCRdb used MiXCR to reprocess the PCR reads, holding one entry per CDR3 protein. The data hold roughly 490,000 distinct CDR3 sequences, with 9.5% to 12% observed a single time. The sequencing used PBMCs, mostly from graft donor cells, collected 180 days after TCRalphabeta/CD19-depleted stem cell transplant. These receptors came from a female patient aged 2-15 years who had a stem cell transplant for aplastic anemia, so the T cells may come from the graft donor.

The gene calls are TRBV27 and TRBJ2-2, with 7 bases fitting TRBD2. Per the germline V gene, CDR1 is MNHEY and CDR2 is SMNVEV (reference sequence). CDR3 length: 18 amino acids. V was pared by 7 bases and J by 4 bases, with 18 bases of the junction left unmatched. The CDR3 region is CASTIIDGLGIVTGELFF. CDR3 DNA: TGTGCCAGCACCATTATTGATGGACTAGGAATCGTCACCGGGGAGCTGTTTTTT.

This clonotype was seen a handful of times. This chain uses TRBV27 with TRBJ2-7; maybe TRBD2 (5 bases). Germline assignment: CDR1 MNHEY and CDR2 SMNVEV (reference sequence). There are 14 residues in the CDR3. V dropped 3 bases and J dropped 2 bases, with 11 bases sitting between them. This CDR3 reads CASSFIATPYEQYF. CDR3 in DNA: TGTGCCAGCAGTTTTATAGCGACACCCTACGAGCAGTACTTC.

This chain connects TRBV5-1 to TRBJ1-5; tentative D call: TRBD1 (5 bases). Germline V CDR1 and CDR2: SGHRS, YFSETQ. This CDR3 is built from 14 residues. Trimming left V 3 bases short and J 8 bases short, with 15 bases between. The CDR3 reads CASSSSGRGEPQHF. In DNA, the CDR3 is TGCGCCAGCAGCTCCTCGGGCCGGGGGGAGCCCCAGCATTTT.

The gene calls are TRBV29-1 and TRBJ2-1; TRBD2 matches at 7 bases. CDR1 and CDR2 (germline): SQVTM, ANQGSEA. J gave up 1 base and V 1 base, and 1 base lay outside the gene matches. The CDR3 runs to 14 residues. The CDR3 loop reads CSVEGDYSYNEQFF. DNA for the CDR3: TGCAGCGTTGAAGGGGACTATTCCTACAATGAGCAGTTCTTC.

V gene TRBV6-5 combines with J gene TRBJ1-2; tentative D call: TRBD1 (6 bases). Trimming took 2 bases from V and 4 from J, leaving 8 bases between them. CDR3 length: 13 residues. Germline CDR1 reads MNHEY; CDR2 reads SVGAGI. The CDR3 protein is CASSYGGSYGYTF. The DNA of the CDR3 is TGTGCCAGCAGTTACGGGGGCTCCTATGGCTACACCTTC.

The chain combines TRBV6-1 with TRBJ1-5, with TRBD1 as a possible D gene (5 bases). There are 16 residues in the CDR3. CDR1 and CDR2 (germline): MNHNS, SASEGT. The V and J ends lost 5 bases and 0 bases respectively, with 14 bases between them. CDR3 sequence reads: CASSRGRIDSNQPQHF. In DNA form, the CDR3 reads TGTGCCAGCAGTCGGGGCCGGATAGATAGCAATCAGCCCCAGCATTTT.